The rows below give T cell receptor beta chains drawn from one sample of a study of cytomegalovirus exposure and HLA in healthy donors. Data came from immunoSEQ multiplex PCR; TCRdb stores just in-frame clones and leaves some out. The sample shows 150,000 or so clones, 70% to 80% of them seen only once. The sequenced sample consisted of PBMCs. These receptors all come from a middle-aged woman in good health and CMV-seronegative. Both conserved end residues are part of each CDR3.

v_call	j_call	cdr3_length	cdr3_aa
TRBV7-2	TRBJ2-3	12	CASSPWADTQYF
TRBV4-1	TRBJ1-5	13	CASSQAEGQPQHF
TRBV19	TRBJ1-5	15	CASSSTRDRNQPQHF
TRBV5-1	TRBJ2-1	17	CASSLTSGGDFGYEQFF
TRBV4-1	TRBJ1-2	15	CASSQEGTGIHGYTF
TRBV6-1	TRBJ1-6	16	CASSEPQGFYNSPLHF
TRBV10-2	TRBJ1-3	16	CASRPIDTASGNTIYF
TRBV5-1	TRBJ2-5	12	CASTGTEETQYF
TRBV11-1	TRBJ2-6	17	CASSLLQGALGANVLTF
TRBV5-1	TRBJ2-1	15	CASSFPGTSYNEQFF
TRBV7-8	TRBJ1-1	11	CASSSDTEAFF
TRBV6-1	TRBJ2-5	15	CASSEGGGIGETQYF
TRBV10-3	TRBJ1-2	13	CAIRGTGEYGYTF
TRBV6-4	TRBJ1-1	14	CASSDSRVTTEAFF
TRBV6-4	TRBJ1-1	14	CASSEEPLNTEAFF
TRBV30	TRBJ1-3	16	CAWRPSQGFLGNTIYF
TRBV28	TRBJ1-4	16	CASSLRTLLKGEKLFF
TRBV29-1	TRBJ1-4	14	CSVGRGGTNEKLFF
TRBV6-1	TRBJ1-2	14	CASSESDSAYGYTF
TRBV5-4	TRBJ1-1	15	CASSLVGRSGTEAFF
TRBV5-1	TRBJ2-2	15	CASTPGRSNTGELFF
TRBV6-6	TRBJ2-5	15	CASSLPAGGGETQYF
TRBV7-2	TRBJ2-7	14	CASSLDRGNYEQYF
TRBV5-1	TRBJ1-4	14	CASSLSGLDEKLFF
TRBV6-1	TRBJ2-7	15	CASSEETGGRYEQYF
TRBV5-1	TRBJ1-1	15	CASSLNAQGWTEAFF
TRBV10-2	TRBJ2-1	13	CASSLSGGGEQFF
TRBV7-2	TRBJ2-7	16	CASSLGFVTSSYEQYF
TRBV10-3	TRBJ2-3	13	CAIRQENEDTQYF
TRBV30	TRBJ1-4	13	CAWRDRGGEKLFF
TRBV28	TRBJ2-2	14	CASSLDSPPGELFF
TRBV30	TRBJ1-2	14	CAWFSGEANYGYTF
TRBV7-9	TRBJ2-4	14	CASSLAGGLDIQYF
TRBV6-1	TRBJ1-2	14	CASSEFPDTRGYTF
TRBV19	TRBJ2-4	14	CASSISRSENIQYF
TRBV19	TRBJ2-7	14	CASSMAKRTHEQYF
TRBV10-3	TRBJ1-6	14	CAISPGQGARNLHF
TRBV28	TRBJ1-5	15	CASSSQGGGRQPQHF
TRBV7-9	TRBJ2-2	17	CASSTATSGENTGELFF
TRBV6-1	TRBJ1-1	14	CASSQTGINTEAFF
TRBV18	TRBJ1-4	13	CASSTTDREKLFF